Shown below are 14 T cell receptor beta chains from a single sample sequenced in a study of identical twins. TCRdb re-derived calls from the 5' RACE reads in MiXCR, one entry per CDR3 protein. The profile covers hundreds of thousands of distinct CDR3 sequences, with over 20% appearing a single time and 4% to 4.5% taken by the ten largest. The sample was also reused in another study, on T cells expressing NK-cell markers.

What was sequenced was PBMCs. The receptors stem from a woman aged 18-29 years in good health.

The chain uses TRBV5-1 and TRBJ2-1; D remains ambiguous. There are 14 residues in the CDR3. The germline CDR1 and CDR2 sequences are SGHRS and YFSETQ. Between the trimmed V and J ends, which lost 4 bases and 5 bases, there was a span of 13 bases. The chain's CDR3 is CASSTSTGNNEQFF. CDR3 in DNA: TGCGCCAGCAGCACCTCGACTGGAAACAATGAGCAGTTCTTC.

This clonotype was seen only a few times. V is TRBV5-1 and J is TRBJ2-1; 9 bases line up with TRBD2. CDR3 length equals 17 residues. V trimming: 4 bases; J trimming: 3 bases; junction bases outside the gene matches: 11. In germline, CDR1 is SGHRS, CDR2 YFSETQ. CDR3 DNA sequence: TGCGCCAGCAGCCAGGATAGCGGGGGAGAGTTCTACAATGAGCAGTTCTTC. Protein sequence: CASSQDSGGEFYNEQFF. Supplemented by reference TRBV5-1 and TRBJ2-1, the full variable domain reads KAGVTQTPRYLIKTRGQQVTLSCSPISGHRSVSWYQQTPGQGLQFLFEYFSETQRNKGNFPGRFSGRQFSNSRSEMNVSTLELGDSALYLCASSQDSGGEFYNEQFFGPGTRLTVL.

On this clonotype: The conserved final phenylalanine or tryptophan is absent from the CDR3, which likely points to a read error. The gene calls are TRBV20-1 and TRBJ2-1; possibly TRBD1 for D (5 bases). Trimming removed 0 bases at V and 5 bases at J, with 20 bases between. The CDR3 spans 17 residues. Per germline, CDR1 DFQATT and CDR2 SNEGSKA (reference sequence). The CDR3 protein is CSARDQIRRVANNEQFL. Written as DNA, the CDR3 is TGCAGTGCTAGAGATCAAATACGCAGGGTGGCCAACAATGAGCAGTTCCTC.

Only a few counts were recorded for this clonotype. The chain combines TRBV6-5 with TRBJ1-2, with a possible D match to TRBD1 (6 bases). Germline V gene data show CDR1 as MNHEY and CDR2 as SVGAGI. V was shortened by 2 bases and J by 7 bases, with 14 bases between the two germline ends. The CDR3 is made up of 14 amino acids. The CDR3 DNA reads TGTGCCAGCAGTTACCAGGGGCAGGCGAGTGGCTACACCTTC. It is translated as CASSYQGQASGYTF.

This clonotype was counted at least ten times. The chain couples TRBV12-3 or TRBV12-4 to TRBJ1-1, with D tentatively TRBD1 (6 bases). V gave up 3 bases and J gave up 4 bases, with 15 bases separating them. This CDR3 is 15 amino acids long. The CDR3 region has the DNA TGTGCCAGCAGTTTTTCTACAGGGCTGTTCACTGAAGCTTTCTTT. This translates into CASSFSTGLFTEAFF.

This clonotype was found many times. This chain joins TRBV7-9 and TRBJ1-4, with D hard to call. Germline loops: CDR1 SEHNR, CDR2 FQNEAQ (reference sequence). Trimming left V 6 bases short and J 0 bases short, with 8 bases between. CDR3 length: 14 amino acids. Written as DNA, the CDR3 is TGTGCCAGCAGGCATGGGACAACTAATGAAAAACTGTTTTTT. Amino acid sequence: CASRHGTTNEKLFF.

This clonotype was observed at least ten times. The rearrangement joins TRBV29-1 to TRBJ2-3; D uncertain. CDR1 SQVTM and CDR2 ANQGSEA come from the germline V gene. Trimming stripped 3 bases from V and 4 bases from J, with 5 bases between. This CDR3 region has 11 residues. CDR3 protein: CSVEVADTQYF. The CDR3 coding sequence is TGCAGCGTTGAGGTGGCAGATACGCAGTATTTT.

This clonotype occurred a few times. The rearrangement uses TRBV5-6 and TRBJ2-5; a weak D match, TRBD1 (6 bases). There are 14 residues in the CDR3. V lost 3 bases and J 5 bases, leaving 14 bases between the germline ends. Germline lookup yields CDR1 SGHDT and CDR2 YYEEEE. The CDR3 sequence is CASSWLQGSETQYF. CDR3 bases: TGTGCCAGCAGCTGGTTACAGGGAAGCGAGACCCAGTACTTC.

This chain links TRBV7-2 with TRBJ2-1; D might be TRBD1 (5 bases). This CDR3 region has 13 residues. Germline-derived CDR1 and CDR2 are SGHTA and FQGNSA. V lost 10 bases and J lost 4, with 14 bases in between. CDR3 DNA sequence: TGTGCCACGTCAAGACAGAGATACAATGAGCAGTTCTTC. Translating gives CATSRQRYNEQFF.

The V gene is TRBV12-3 or TRBV12-4, the J gene TRBJ2-2, with no clear D. With 6 bases removed from V and 1 base from J, the gap between germline ends came to 6 bases. The CDR3 covers 13 residues. DNA for the CDR3: TGTGCCAGCAGCGACAAGAACACCGGGGAGCTGTTTTTT. Translated: CASSDKNTGELFF.

J is TRBJ2-1 and V is TRBV10-3; possibly TRBD2 for D (6 bases). Per germline, CDR1 ENHRY and CDR2 SYGVKD. This CDR3 spans 13 amino acids. The V gene lost 4 bases and the J gene lost 7 bases, with 11 bases spanning the gap. CDR3 sequence: CAISVGLGNEQFF. As DNA, the CDR3 is TGTGCCATCAGTGTGGGACTGGGGAATGAGCAGTTCTTC.

The chain uses TRBV5-6 and TRBJ1-1; weak D call: TRBD1 (5 bases). The CDR3 sequence is 15 residues long. CDR1 is SGHDT and CDR2 is YYEEEE in the germline V gene. Trimming removed 4 bases from V and 4 bases from J, with 17 bases in between. The CDR3 sequence is CASSPDATDSTEAFF. In DNA form, the CDR3 reads TGTGCCAGCAGCCCGGATGCGACAGATAGCACTGAAGCTTTCTTT.

V gene TRBV4-3 combines with J gene TRBJ2-4; 11 bases agree with TRBD1. The junction had 8 bases not matched to a gene; V was cut back by 1 base and J by 0 bases. The CDR3 contains 19 residues. From germline, CDR1 is LGHNA and CDR2 YSLEER. The CDR3 region is CASSQGRGTGGTAKNIQYF. The CDR3 coding sequence is TGCGCCAGCAGCCAAGGAAGGGGGACAGGGGGGACAGCCAAAAACATTCAGTACTTC.

This clonotype has only a few counts. Written as DNA, the CDR3 is TGCGCCAGCAGTGTACAGGGGAAGGAGACCCAGTACTTC. This codes for CASSVQGKETQYF. This rearrangement joins TRBV5-1 to TRBJ2-5; TRBD1 matches at 7 bases. The CDR3 is 13 amino acids. The germline V gene encodes CDR1 SGHRS and CDR2 YFSETQ. J lost 5 bases, V lost 5 bases, and 6 bases had no gene match. Filled out from reference TRBV5-1 and TRBJ2-5, the complete variable domain reads KAGVTQTPRYLIKTRGQQVTLSCSPISGHRSVSWYQQTPGQGLQFLFEYFSETQRNKGNFPGRFSGRQFSNSRSEMNVSTLELGDSALYLCASSVQGKETQYFGPGTRLLVL.